A selection of T cell receptor beta chains follows, all from one sample in a study of CD8 T cells in ankylosing spondylitis. MiXCR, run by TCRdb on the 5' RACE reads, gives a single entry per CDR3 protein. The repertoire consists of about 150,000 distinct CDR3 sequences, with 6% to 8% occurring once and the leading ten covering around 12%. The sequenced sample was blood, either unsorted or a sorted T cell fraction (not recorded which). These receptors were collected from a female donor with ankylosing spondylitis or in good health (not recorded which). CDR3s include the opening cysteine and the closing phenylalanine or tryptophan. A D gene is named only where the DNA matches it firmly. Only some rows state a clone size, as once, few, many or a class for expanded clones.

>NA|TRBJ1-5|TRBV12-3/TRBV12-4|many
TGTGCCAGCACCCGGGGACTGGGTGATCAGCCCCAGCATTTT
CASTRGLGDQPQHF
>NA|TRBJ1-2|TRBV11-2|many
TGTGCCAGCAGCTTAGATCAAGGGCCGGGCTACACCTTC
CASSLDQGPGYTF
>TRBD1|TRBJ1-6|TRBV20-1|NA
TGCAGTGCTAAACAGGGGGCATCTAATTCACCCCTCCACTTT
CSAKQGASNSPLHF
>TRBD1|TRBJ1-2|TRBV10-2|NA
TGCGCCAGCAGTGATGGGACAGGGCTACGCTATGGCTACACCTTC
CASSDGTGLRYGYTF
>NA|TRBJ1-1|TRBV29-1|many
TGCAGCGTTGAAATTCACAGAACGAACACTGAAGCTTTCTTT
CSVEIHRTNTEAFF
>NA|TRBJ2-5|TRBV25-1|many
TGTGCCAGCAGTGAAGCTTGGAATCGAGAGACCCAGTACTTC
CASSEAWNRETQYF
>NA|TRBJ1-1|TRBV25-1|NA
TGTGCCAGCAGTGAATCTACAGGCCGGAGGGGGGGAACTGAAGCTTTCTTT
CASSESTGRRGGTEAFF
>NA|TRBJ1-2|TRBV7-2|many
TGTGCCAGCAGCACCGGGGGCCACCGAGCTAACTATGGCTACACCTTC
CASSTGGHRANYGYTF
>NA|TRBJ1-2|TRBV20-1|many
TGCAGTGCTACAGACGGAGATGGCTACACCTTC
CSATDGDGYTF
>NA|TRBJ1-1|TRBV7-3|many
TGTGCCAGCAGCCGTAACGGGGGGGACACTGAAGCTTTCTTT
CASSRNGGDTEAFF
>NA|TRBJ2-7|TRBV10-3|many
TGTGCCATCAGTGGAGGGGTCGAGCAGTACTTC
CAISGGVEQYF
>NA|TRBJ2-2|TRBV7-6|many
TGTGCCAGCAGCCCGAGAGGCCCGGGGGCCGGGGAGCTGTTTTTT
CASSPRGPGAGELFF
>NA|TRBJ2-5|TRBV5-1|many
TGCGCCAGCAGCTTGATGGGACCCACCCAAGAGACCCAGTACTTC
CASSLMGPTQETQYF
>NA|TRBJ2-7|TRBV5-1|many
TGCGCCAGCACCGTATCCGGTTCACGGAGCTCCTACGAGCAGTACTTC
CASTVSGSRSSYEQYF
>NA|TRBJ2-7|TRBV12-3/TRBV12-4|many
TGTGCCAGCAGTTCCCCGGGAGCGTCGGAGCAGTACTTC
CASSSPGASEQYF
>NA|TRBJ1-6|TRBV20-1|many
TGCAGTGCTAGAGAGCCGTCCCGGAGGGCCCTCCACTTT
CSAREPSRRALHF
>TRBD2|TRBJ2-5|TRBV7-3|many
TGTGCCAGCAGCTTAAACGGCGGGGGGGCCCCAGAGACCCAGTACTTC
CASSLNGGGAPETQYF
>TRBD1|TRBJ1-2|TRBV14|many
TGTGCCAGCAGCCAAGATGGACAGGGCCCCTATGGCTACACCTTC
CASSQDGQGPYGYTF
>TRBD1|TRBJ1-2|TRBV19|many
TGTGCCAGTAGTATGAGTTTAACAGGGGGCGAGGGCTACACCTTC
CASSMSLTGGEGYTF
>TRBD1|TRBJ1-1|TRBV7-8|many
TGTGCCAGCAGCTTAGCCGGGACAGGGGGTGAAGCTTTCTTT
CASSLAGTGGEAFF
>TRBD1|TRBJ2-1|TRBV7-6|many
TGTGCCAGCAGTTTCATGACAGGGACCTACAATGAGCAGTTCTTC
CASSFMTGTYNEQFF
>TRBD2|TRBJ2-2|TRBV5-1|many
TGCGCCAGCAGCTTGCTACTAGCGGGGGGAAACACCGGGGAGCTGTTTTTT
CASSLLLAGGNTGELFF
>NA|TRBJ2-1|TRBV5-6|many
TGTGCCAGCAGCTTGGGACTGGACATGAATGAGCAGTTCTTC
CASSLGLDMNEQFF
>NA|TRBJ1-1|TRBV12-3/TRBV12-4|many
TGTGCCAGCAGGCACCGGGGGGGAGCTTTCTTT
CASRHRGGAFF
>NA|TRBJ1-1|TRBV7-2|many
TGTGCCAGCAGACCCGGGACTACGTCCATCCGGGCTGAAGCTTTCTTT
CASRPGTTSIRAEAFF
>TRBD1|TRBJ2-2|TRBV20-1|many
TGCAGTGCTAGTGACGGGACAGGGAGGACCGGGGAGCTGTTTTTT
CSASDGTGRTGELFF
>NA|TRBJ2-2|TRBV29-1|many
TGCAGCGTTGGACGACAGGAGGGGGCCGGGGAGCTGTTTTTT
CSVGRQEGAGELFF